These 12 T cell receptor beta chains came from one sample sequenced in a study of shared T cell receptors in the human thymus. This table comes from immunoSEQ multiplex PCR, and its TCRdb copy is limited to in-frame clones, with some not included. Found here are 700,000 to 750,000 clones, approximately 85% of them singletons; the top ten hold approximately 0.01%. These sequences were also reported in another study, on human thymus T cells.

The sequenced sample was thymocytes. All receptors come from a girl under three years old with a congenital heart defect.

The chain couples TRBV6-1 to TRBJ1-1; possibly TRBD1 for D (6 bases). V gave up 2 bases and J gave up 5 bases, with 12 bases separating them. The germline gives CDR1 MNHNS, CDR2 SASEGT. There are 14 residues in the CDR3. CDR3 residues: CASSEPGARTEAFF. The CDR3 bases are TGTGCCAGCAGTGAACCAGGGGCGCGAACTGAAGCTTTCTTT.

The rearrangement uses TRBV9 and TRBJ1-1; D is uncertain. CDR1 and CDR2 (germline): SGDLS, YYNGEE. The CDR3 has 13 amino acids. The germline V and J ends were trimmed by 3 bases and 7 bases, with 13 bases remaining between them. CDR3: CASSAGHADEAFF. In DNA, the CDR3 is TGTGCCAGCAGCGCTGGTCACGCGGATGAAGCTTTCTTT.

For the CDR3, the DNA is TGTGCCAGCAGCCAAGAAGTGGGCAGCCCCTATGGCTACACCTTC. It yields the protein CASSQEVGSPYGYTF. J is TRBJ1-2 and V is TRBV14; D is unclear. The CDR3 loop spans 15 amino acids. V was clipped by 0 bases and J by 4 bases, with 12 bases between them. Germline V lookup: CDR1 SGHDN, CDR2 FVKESK.

This clone was seen a few times. This chain joins TRBV19 and TRBJ1-1; 8 bases align to TRBD1. V lost 4 bases to trimming and J lost 3 bases; unmatched junction nucleotides: 7. This CDR3 comprises 15 residues. CDR1 is LNHDA and CDR2 is SQIVND in the germline V gene (reference sequence). The chain's CDR3 is CASSNPGGADTEAFF. CDR3 bases: TGTGCCAGTAGTAACCCAGGGGGCGCGGACACTGAAGCTTTCTTT.

The chain couples TRBV4-3 to TRBJ2-5; a possible D gene is TRBD2 (5 bases). With 3 bases removed from V and 5 bases from J, the gap between germline ends came to 10 bases. Per germline, CDR1 LGHNA and CDR2 YSLEER. The CDR3 has 13 amino acids. In nucleotides, the CDR3 is TGCGCCAGCAGCCAGAGGCCGGGGGAGACCCAGTACTTC. Translation gives CASSQRPGETQYF.

The genes are TRBV7-2 and TRBJ2-5; TRBD1 might be the D (6 bases). This CDR3 spans 14 amino acids. Deletions cut 5 bases from V and 7 bases from J, with 17 bases between. The germline gives CDR1 SGHTA, CDR2 FQGNSA. CDR3 bases: TGTGCCAGCAGCGCATACAGGGAGTGGGGGACCCAGTACTTC. This gives the protein CASSAYREWGTQYF.

This chain connects TRBV4-1 to TRBJ2-4, with D hard to call. CDR1 and CDR2 from the germline V gene are MGHRA and YSYEKL. The CDR3 totals 13 residues. With 4 bases removed from V and 7 bases from J, the gap between germline ends came to 11 bases. The CDR3 loop reads CASSPETRNIQYF. CDR3 nucleotide sequence: TGCGCCAGCAGCCCCGAGACCAGGAACATTCAGTACTTC.

In this sample, this clone turned up once. The genes are TRBV28 and TRBJ1-2; possibly TRBD1 for D (5 bases). The V and J ends lost 6 bases and 4 bases respectively, with 15 bases between them. The CDR3 extends over 14 amino acids. Germline V gene data show CDR1 as MDHEN and CDR2 as SYDVKM. The CDR3 DNA follows: TGTGCCAGCAGCGCGGGACCTGAGGGCTATGGCTACACCTTC. This sequence encodes CASSAGPEGYGYTF.

The V and J genes are TRBV4-1 and TRBJ2-4; the match to TRBD2 covers 12 bases. Germline V CDR1 and CDR2: MGHRA, YSYEKL. This CDR3 contains 14 residues. V trimming: 4 bases; J trimming: 9 bases; junction bases outside the gene matches: 4. As DNA, the CDR3 is TGCGCCAGCAGCCCCTCACTAGCGGGGGGCATTCAGTACTTC. This gives the protein CASSPSLAGGIQYF.

The chain's CDR3 is CSVETGGLPYEQYF. CDR3 DNA sequence: TGCAGCGTTGAAACAGGGGGCCTCCCGTACGAGCAGTACTTC. The chain links TRBV29-1 to TRBJ2-7; 9 bases align to TRBD1. The CDR3 spans 14 residues. V lost 2 bases, J lost 4 bases, and 6 bases stayed unmatched. Germline CDR1 is SQVTM and CDR2 is ANQGSEA.

This chain links TRBV5-1 with TRBJ2-3; D is perhaps TRBD1 (5 bases). Per germline, CDR1 SGHRS and CDR2 YFSETQ. The CDR3 totals 17 residues. Trimming pared 4 bases from V and 3 bases from J, leaving 21 bases between. DNA of the CDR3: TGCGCCAGCAGCCTGACACAGGTACCTTCTGTAACAGATACGCAGTATTTT. This gives the protein CASSLTQVPSVTDTQYF. Together with reference TRBV5-1 and TRBJ2-3, the CDR3 gives the full variable domain: KAGVTQTPRYLIKTRGQQVTLSCSPISGHRSVSWYQQTPGQGLQFLFEYFSETQRNKGNFPGRFSGRQFSNSRSEMNVSTLELGDSALYLCASSLTQVPSVTDTQYFGPGTRLTVL.

The chain recombines TRBV2 with TRBJ2-7; tentative D call: TRBD2 (7 bases). Germline loops: CDR1 SNHLY, CDR2 FYNNEI. The CDR3 has 14 amino acids. V shed 7 bases and J shed 3 bases, with 16 bases lying between them. CDR3 coding DNA: TGTGCCAGCACGGGGGCGGGGGCCTTCTACGAGCAGTACTTC. The encoded protein is CASTGAGAFYEQYF.